This entry concerns a single T cell receptor (beta chain). Its target is not known. This entry comes from a study of cytomegalovirus exposure and HLA in healthy donors. Whole-study context: There were 75 million to 95 million unique TCRs (from HLA-typed donors) in an early data release. Overall study results and limits: Reports described diagnosis of cytomegalovirus status by the classifier as highly specific and sensitive. TCR beta V segments were, for the most part, productive about 87% or about 30% of the time in an earlier analysis.

The primer mix had 60 Vbeta and 13 Jbeta primers. Measured with immunoSEQ multiplex PCR; TCRdb has only the in-frame clones, and not every one. In the table there are some 100,000 clones, around 80% of which are singletons. V trimming: 2 bases; J trimming: 4 bases; junction bases outside the gene matches: 8. The germline gives CDR1 MNHNS, CDR2 SASEGT. This CDR3 is built from 16 residues. This TCR derives from a woman in her 50s in good health and CMV-seropositive. The specimen was PBMCs. The J gene is TRBJ1-5, the V gene TRBV6-1; TRBD1 agrees at 7 bases. The DNA for the CDR3 is TGTGCCAGCAGTGAAATGAGGGGGCGGAAAAATCAGCCCCAGCATTTT. The encoded protein is CASSEMRGRKNQPQHF.